This T cell receptor beta chain originates from a study of OX40 agonist ivuxolimab in advanced cancers. With respect to the entire study: Ivuxolimab was an agonistic, fully human IgG2 monoclonal antibody directed against OX40 (CD134), a costimulatory receptor. Intravenous ivuxolimab was administered to patients every 2 weeks at six dose levels: 0.01, 0.1, 0.3, 1.5, 3 and 10 mg/kg. Of the roughly 51 patients in dose escalation, 19 had hepatocellular carcinoma, around 15 had melanoma, 9 had renal cell carcinoma and 9 had head and neck cancer. In the dose-escalation cohort, around 80% of patients were male, and the mean age was roughly 60 years with a range of roughly 20 to 80. Patients were allowed to have had prior anti-PD-1, anti-PD-L1 or anti-CTLA-4 therapy, and around two fifths of the dose-escalation patients had been treated with checkpoint inhibitors. Three dose-escalation patients achieved partial responses, one with hepatocellular carcinoma and two with cutaneous melanoma. Peripheral TCRbeta sequencing was intended to test whether TCR sequence diversity was altered and clonal T-cell expansion was caused by ivuxolimab. The paper reports the monotherapy dose-escalation portion (N ≈ 50 patients) of the phase I ivuxolimab trial.

Note on this clone: No antigen is known for it. Qualities for individual bases were not recorded, and no much larger clone is one base off.

V is cut back by 1 base and J by 7 bases, with 4 bases in the junction unmatched. Spanning cysteine to phenylalanine, the CDR3 consists of 14 amino acids. Of all the DNA, just the CDR3 is kept, 42 bases in frame from base 1. The germline V gene gives CDR1 as MGHRA and CDR2 as YSYEKL. The trial excluded patients who had a history of autoimmune disease or who were on systemic immunosuppression. Peripheral blood for TCR sequencing was collected from all dose cohorts at baseline, on cycle 4 day 1, and on cycle 7 day 1. Samples were obtained from an open-label, multicenter, first-in-human phase I dose-escalation trial of ivuxolimab. The trial enrolled adults with locally advanced or metastatic head and neck squamous cell, hepatocellular, melanoma or renal cell carcinoma. CD4+ and CD8+ T cells were sorted separately from peripheral blood before TCR sequencing. For sequencing of the TCRbeta CDR3 region, genomic DNA was extracted from the sorted cells. The immunoSEQ Assay was used to sequence the TCRbeta CDR3 regions. What TCRdb holds here is the immuneACCESS table cut down to in-frame rearrangements. Part of the clones is not present; checked against another copy, under half of the missing clones reflect an unresolved V gene, and the others are unexplained. A total of tens of thousands of clones appear in this sample, over 65% of them only once. The ten top clones hold approximately 2.4% of the sample.

The research as a whole found: At doses from 0.1 to 3.0 mg/kg, clonal expansion was seen in both CD4+ and CD8+ blood T cells between baseline and week 6. Low levels of normalized T-cell clonal expansion were also seen in some patients who did not respond. In partial responders in the 0.1-3.0 mg/kg groups, normalized peripheral clonal expansion was found to be among the lowest, especially among CD8+ T cells. After ivuxolimab, more expanded clones were found on average in CD8+ T cells than in CD4+ T cells. Antigen specificity was not determined for the clonally expanded peripheral T cells.

This receptor was identified in an adult with an advanced solid tumor such as melanoma, head and neck, liver or kidney cancer. The material sequenced was CD4+ or CD8+ T cells sorted from blood, taken in a trial of the OX40 agonist ivuxolimab. Recombination linked TRBV4-1 to TRBJ1-1; 9 bases in the middle match TRBD1. The base sequence is TGCGCCAGCAGCCAAGGGGGACAGGGAATTGAAGCTTTCTTT. It encodes CASSQGGQGIEAFF.